These 20 T cell receptor beta chains were sequenced from one sample in a study of cytomegalovirus exposure and HLA in healthy donors. PCR involved 60 Vbeta and 13 Jbeta primers. Using immunoSEQ multiplex PCR, the repertoire was profiled, and TCRdb retains in-frame clones only, with some absent. In the table there are roughly 110,000 clones, 70% to 80% of which are singletons. The sequenced material came from PBMCs. The receptor source for this set is a woman aged 30 to 39 in good health and CMV-seropositive.

The chain carries TRBV7-9 and TRBJ2-5; D unresolved. The germline V gene encodes CDR1 SEHNR and CDR2 FQNEAQ (reference sequence). V lost 1 base, J lost 5 bases, and 11 bases lay in between. This CDR3 has 14 residues. The CDR3 sequence is CASSLGGIAETQYF. For the CDR3, the DNA is TGTGCCAGCAGCTTAGGAGGAATTGCTGAGACCCAGTACTTC.

This chain connects TRBV27 to TRBJ2-2; 7 bases align to TRBD1. J gave up 5 bases and V 3 bases, and 9 bases lay outside the gene matches. Germline V gene lookup returns CDR1 MNHEY and CDR2 SMNVEV (reference sequence). CDR3 length equals 16 residues. CDR3 sequence reads: CASSFWGQHLTGELFF. The CDR3 coding sequence is TGTGCCAGCAGTTTTTGGGGACAGCACTTAACCGGGGAGCTGTTTTTT.

V gene TRBV6-5 combines with J gene TRBJ2-2; tentatively, D is TRBD1 (6 bases). The CDR3 sequence is 14 residues long. Per the germline V gene, CDR1 is MNHEY and CDR2 is SVGAGI. V lost 2 bases and J 6 bases, leaving 10 bases between the germline ends. CDR3 bases: TGTGCCAGCAGTTACAACAGGGTAGCCGGGGAGCTGTTTTTT. Encoded protein: CASSYNRVAGELFF.

This clone was found a few times. A junction end diverges from the germline sequence, so it may reflect a read error. This chain uses TRBV19 with TRBJ1-4, with D perhaps TRBD1 (6 bases). The length of the CDR3 is 12 residues. Germline values: CDR1 LNHDA, CDR2 SQIVND (reference sequence). The CDR3 DNA reads TGTGCCAGTAGTGTTCGGGAGGGGGAACCCGAATTT. This encodes CASSVREGEPEF.

This clone came up once. This chain links TRBV5-1 with TRBJ2-7; D unclear. This CDR3 has 14 residues. The germline V gene encodes CDR1 SGHRS and CDR2 YFSETQ. V lost 2 bases and J 5 bases, leaving 14 bases between the germline ends. CDR3 sequence: CASSLTVETHEQYF. In DNA form, the CDR3 reads TGCGCCAGCAGCTTAACTGTGGAGACCCACGAGCAGTACTTC.

This chain uses TRBV7-2 with TRBJ2-1, with D perhaps matching TRBD2 (6 bases). The CDR3 contains 13 residues. The V gene's germline CDR1 is SGHTA and CDR2 FQGNSA. The V and J ends lost 5 bases and 8 bases respectively, with 13 bases between them. The CDR3, as DNA: TGTGCCAGCAGCATCCGACTAGTTTATGAGCAGTTCTTC. Translated, it gives CASSIRLVYEQFF.

In regard to this clone: One end of the junction varies from germline; a read error may be responsible. The V and J genes are TRBV5-1 and TRBJ1-3, with 10 positions matching TRBD1. Germline V CDR1 and CDR2: SGHRS, YFSETQ. The CDR3 length is 18 residues. This chain's CDR3 is CANSMGGQGGRAGNTIYF. DNA of the CDR3: TGCGCCAACAGCATGGGTGGACAGGGGGGACGAGCTGGAAACACCATATATTTT.

The gene calls are TRBV5-1 and TRBJ1-1, with no clear D. Germline CDR1 and CDR2: SGHRS and YFSETQ. This CDR3 is 16 amino acids long. The germline V and J ends were trimmed by 4 bases and 1 base, with 17 bases remaining between them. CDR3 region: CASSPTSALQNTEAFF. CDR3 DNA: TGCGCCAGCAGCCCGACTTCGGCCCTCCAGAACACTGAAGCTTTCTTT.

The rearrangement joins TRBV5-1 to TRBJ2-3; D is perhaps TRBD1 (6 bases). V lost 0 bases and J 9 bases, leaving 17 bases between the germline ends. The germline CDR1 and CDR2 sequences are SGHRS and YFSETQ. CDR3 length: 15 residues. The CDR3 nucleotides read TGCGCCAGCAGCTTGGGGACAGCGGTAGGTGGGACGCAGTATTTT. This gives the protein CASSLGTAVGGTQYF.

This chain joins TRBV7-3 and TRBJ1-1; 11 bases fit TRBD1. V was clipped by 4 bases and J by 6 bases; unmatched bases: 4. This CDR3 spans 14 amino acids. Germline CDR1 reads SGHTA; CDR2 reads FQGTGA. Here the CDR3 DNA reads TGTGCCAGCAGCTCCGGGACAGGGGGTTCTGAAGCTTTCTTT. Residues: CASSSGTGGSEAFF.

The table lists this clone with a few counts. The chain couples TRBV30 to TRBJ2-7; 9 bases fit TRBD2. The CDR3 is 13 amino acids. Germline CDR1 is GTSNPN and CDR2 is SVGIG (reference sequence). Germline trimming cut 7 bases from V and 4 bases from J; bases unmatched to any gene: 8. The CDR3 DNA is TGTGCCTCTAGAGGGCTAGCGGGGTACGAGCAGTACTTC. Its protein product is CASRGLAGYEQYF.

With regard to this clone: One end of the junction fails to match germline, which may point to a read error. This rearrangement joins TRBV10-3 to TRBJ1-5; 8 bases are a match to TRBD1. This CDR3 has 14 residues. In germline, CDR1 is ENHRY, CDR2 SYGVKD. The CDR3 bases are TGTGCCGTCAGTTCGACAGGGGAAAATCAGCCCCAGCATTTT. This codes for CAVSSTGENQPQHF.

The rearrangement links TRBV19 to TRBJ2-7, with 12 bases that match TRBD2. The CDR3 has 16 residues. The trim removed 3 bases at V and 4 bases at J, leaving 7 bases unmatched. Per the germline V gene, CDR1 is LNHDA and CDR2 is SQIVND (reference sequence). The CDR3 loop reads CASSIYASGRGYEQYF. The CDR3 region has the DNA TGTGCCAGTAGTATCTACGCTAGCGGGAGGGGATACGAGCAGTACTTC.

The chain joins TRBV9 to TRBJ1-1; D not certain. Per the germline V gene, CDR1 is SGDLS and CDR2 is YYNGEE. The V gene lost 0 bases and the J gene lost 4 bases, with 10 bases spanning the gap. The CDR3 contains 14 residues. This chain's CDR3 is CASSVDMVFTEAFF. CDR3 in DNA: TGTGCCAGCAGCGTAGACATGGTGTTCACTGAAGCTTTCTTT.

This clone was recorded only once. The chain carries TRBV6-5 and TRBJ1-3; D is ambiguous. The germline V and J ends were trimmed by 4 bases and 4 bases, with 11 bases remaining between them. The CDR3 extends over 14 amino acids. The germline V gene encodes CDR1 MNHEY and CDR2 SVGAGI. The CDR3 sequence: CASSSTVTGNTIYF. For the CDR3, the DNA is TGTGCCAGCAGTTCAACAGTTACAGGAAACACCATATATTTT.

CDR3 coding DNA: TGTGCCAGCAGTCTCTCGTCGGCCCAGTACTTC. Translation: CASSLSSAQYF. This sequence joins TRBV2 and TRBJ2-5; no definite D call. The germline V gene has CDR1 SNHLY and CDR2 FYNNEI. The CDR3 contains 11 residues. V was clipped by 5 bases and J by 9 bases, with 10 bases between them.

This clone has a handful of counts. The chain combines TRBV5-1 with TRBJ2-5, with D possibly TRBD1 on 7 matching bases. Matching the DNA end better, TRBJ2-7 makes the J call doubtful. This CDR3 is 15 amino acids long. Germline CDR1 SGHRS, CDR2 YFSETQ. The chain's CDR3 is CASSLSAGGTGEQYF. In nucleotides, the CDR3 is TGCGCCAGCAGCTTGTCGGCAGGGGGGACGGGCGAGCAGTACTTC.

DNA for the CDR3: TGTGCCAGTAGTCCCAGCTGGATAGGGGCAACTAATGAAAAACTGTTTTTT. Its protein is CASSPSWIGATNEKLFF. The rearrangement uses TRBV19 and TRBJ1-4, with a possible D match to TRBD1 (5 bases). Germline V gene sequence: CDR1 LNHDA, CDR2 SQIVND (reference sequence). This CDR3 comprises 17 residues. The V and J ends lost 5 bases and 0 bases respectively, with 16 bases between them.

The V call is TRBV18, the J call TRBJ2-7; 9 bases fit TRBD2. There are 17 residues in the CDR3. CDR1 is KGHSH, CDR2 LQKENI, per germline. Unmatched junction bases numbered 9, after V lost 3 bases and J lost 0 bases. The CDR3 region has the DNA TGTGCCAGCTCACCCCATCGGACTAGCGCGGGCTCCTACGAGCAGTACTTC. Translating it yields CASSPHRTSAGSYEQYF.

CDR3 coding DNA: TGTGCCAGCAGTGAACGAGACTGGGGGGAGCTGTTTTTT. Residues: CASSERDWGELFF. The V and J genes are TRBV2 and TRBJ2-2, with unresolved D. V lost 2 bases, J lost 8 bases, and 9 bases lay in between. The germline gives CDR1 SNHLY, CDR2 FYNNEI. The CDR3 is made up of 13 amino acids.